This T cell receptor beta chain was sequenced during a study of blood T cell repertoires in COVID-19. This clone was seen a single time. The CDR3 sequence is 15 residues long. Trimming stripped 4 bases from V and 8 bases from J, with 19 bases between. In germline, CDR1 is SGHRS, CDR2 YFSETQ. Assay used: immunoSEQ multiplex PCR; TCRdb lists only in-frame clones, some missing. The data hold around 250,000 clones, with roughly 85% observed a single time. The chain uses TRBV5-1 and TRBJ2-4; TRBD2 might be the D (7 bases). This TCR was sampled from a woman between 45 and 65 years old who had recovered from COVID-19. Source material: PBMCs or T cells enriched from blood (not recorded which). The DNA for the CDR3 is TGCGCCAGCAGCCCCGTAAGGGGGGGGACGGACATTCAGTACTTC. Protein sequence: CASSPVRGGTDIQYF.